A selection of T cell receptor beta chains follows, all from one sample in a study of T cells in Graves' hyperthyroidism and ophthalmopathy. TCRdb reprocessed the multiplex PCR reads with MiXCR, giving one entry per CDR3 protein. The data contain hundreds of thousands of distinct CDR3 sequences, around 14% of them seen just once; the ten biggest clones take up around 25%. The sample comprised blood. Source of these receptors: a woman in her thirties with Graves' hyperthyroidism. Each CDR3 is given with its conserved first and last residue. A D gene is named only where the DNA matches it firmly. Only part of the rows carry a size: once, few, many, or a class if the clone is expanded.

TRBJ2-7 | 15 | TRBD1 | NA | TRBV28 | CASRGQGYAGYEQYF | TGTGCCAGCCGAGGACAGGGATATGCCGGCTACGAGCAGTACTTC
TRBJ2-3 | 15 | TRBD2 | many | TRBV20-1 | CSAPLAGGLTDTQYF | TGCAGTGCGCCGCTAGCGGGAGGGCTCACAGATACGCAGTATTTT
TRBJ1-1 | 14 | NA | few | TRBV14 | CASSPLTRFPEAFF | TGTGCCAGCAGCCCCCTTACTCGCTTCCCTGAAGCTTTCTTT
TRBJ1-2 | 13 | TRBD1 | few | TRBV20-1 | CSASLRTGRGYTF | TGCAGTGCTAGCCTGCGGACAGGAAGGGGGTACACCTTC
TRBJ2-3 | 14 | NA | NA | TRBV7-2 | CASSSSTWAYTQYF | TGTGCCAGCAGCTCCTCCACGTGGGCGTATACGCAGTATTTT
TRBJ1-1 | 14 | NA | few | TRBV29-1 | CSAPTTALNTEAFF | TGCAGCGCCCCGACGACAGCACTGAACACTGAAGCTTTCTTT
TRBJ1-1 | 11 | NA | NA | TRBV2 | CASSESIRAFF | TGTGCCAGCAGTGAAAGTATTAGAGCTTTCTTT
TRBJ2-7 | 17 | NA | many | TRBV28 | CASSLSSGWIPTYEQYF | TGTGCCAGCAGTTTATCCTCCGGGTGGATACCGACCTACGAGCAGTACTTC
TRBJ1-2 | 17 | TRBD1 | many | TRBV28 | CASSLQGQVLDNYGYTF | TGTGCCAGCAGTTTACAAGGACAGGTCCTCGATAACTATGGCTACACCTTC
TRBJ2-5 | 12 | NA | few | TRBV30 | CAWAKTNLPGYF | TGTGCCTGGGCGAAAACAAACCTGCCGGGGTACTTC
TRBJ1-5 | 16 | NA | many | TRBV28 | CASSIWGEHSNQPQHF | TGTGCCAGCAGTATCTGGGGGGAGCATAGCAATCAGCCCCAGCATTTT
TRBJ1-2 | 15 | TRBD1 | NA | TRBV4-1 | CASSQTFGTGARYTF | TGCGCCAGCAGCCAGACTTTCGGGACAGGGGCTCGCTACACCTTC
TRBJ1-1 | 14 | NA | few | TRBV7-9 | CASSWKGPNTEAFF | TGTGCCAGCAGCTGGAAGGGACCGAACACTGAAGCTTTCTTT
TRBJ2-7 | 14 | TRBD1 | few | TRBV19 | CASSYRGWDYEQYF | TGTGCCAGTAGCTACAGGGGATGGGACTACGAGCAGTACTTC
TRBJ1-5 | 15 | NA | many | TRBV28 | CASSSLTKSNQPQHF | TGTGCCAGCAGTTCGCTGACAAAGAGCAATCAGCCCCAGCATTTT
TRBJ2-1 | 15 | NA | many | TRBV9 | CASSETGTPYNEQFF | TGTGCCAGCAGTGAGACCGGGACACCCTACAATGAGCAGTTCTTC
TRBJ1-1 | 15 | NA | many | TRBV3-1 | CASSQLPAGPTEAFF | TGTGCCAGCAGCCAGCTCCCAGCGGGACCAACTGAAGCTTTCTTT
TRBJ1-5 | 14 | NA | few | TRBV3-1 | CASSQAGTDQPQHF | TGTGCCAGCAGCCAAGCAGGGACGGATCAGCCCCAGCATTTT
TRBJ2-7 | 15 | TRBD2 | NA | TRBV2 | CASSELSGGEGEQYF | TGTGCCAGCAGTGAACTCAGCGGGGGGGAAGGAGAGCAGTACTTC
TRBJ2-7 | 14 | TRBD1 | NA | TRBV4-3 | CASSPDRSSYEQYF | TGCGCCAGCAGCCCGGACAGGAGCTCCTACGAGCAGTACTTC
TRBJ2-7 | 15 | TRBD1 | few | TRBV6-1 | CASSAGTGVLREQYF | TGTGCCAGCAGTGCTGGGACAGGGGTTTTACGCGAGCAGTACTTC
TRBJ1-2 | 14 | NA | NA | TRBV7-9 | CASSFDGAHYGYTF | TGTGCCAGCAGCTTCGACGGGGCTCACTATGGCTACACCTTC
TRBJ2-7 | 15 | NA | many | TRBV12-3/TRBV12-4 | CASSRDRSKAYEQYF | TGTGCCAGCAGCCGTGACAGGTCAAAGGCCTACGAGCAGTACTTC
TRBJ2-7 | 14 | TRBD2 | many | TRBV3-1 | CASSPLAGVGEQYF | TGTGCCAGCAGCCCCTTAGCGGGAGTCGGCGAGCAGTACTTC
TRBJ2-7 | 16 | NA | many | TRBV3-1 | CASSQDSGLRTYEQYF | TGTGCCAGCAGCCAAGACTCGGGACTGAGGACCTACGAGCAGTACTTC
TRBJ2-1 | 15 | NA | NA | TRBV7-2 | CASSLSILPYNEQFF | TGTGCCAGCAGCTTAAGTATCTTGCCCTACAATGAGCAGTTCTTC
TRBJ2-1 | 15 | NA | NA | TRBV4-1 | CASSQGGRPETEQFF | TGCGCCAGCAGCCAAGGGGGTCGTCCAGAGACTGAGCAGTTCTTC
TRBJ1-1 | 14 | NA | few | TRBV20-1 | CSASRTARNTEAFF | TGCAGTGCTAGTAGGACCGCTAGGAACACTGAAGCTTTCTTT
TRBJ2-3 | 15 | TRBD2 | NA | TRBV20-1 | CSAYPPLAATDTQYF | TGCAGTGCTTACCCACCCCTAGCGGCTACAGATACGCAGTATTTT
TRBJ2-1 | 15 | NA | NA | TRBV6-1 | CASSESREGYNEQFF | TGTGCCAGCAGTGAAAGCAGGGAAGGCTACAATGAGCAGTTCTTC
TRBJ2-1 | 14 | NA | NA | TRBV19 | CASSEDPLPNEQFF | TGTGCCAGTAGTGAAGACCCACTTCCGAATGAGCAGTTCTTC
TRBJ1-2 | 16 | NA | many | TRBV28 | CASSSLGLWQNYGYTF | TGTGCCAGCAGTTCTCTCGGTCTTTGGCAGAACTATGGCTACACCTTC
TRBJ1-1 | 16 | NA | once | TRBV20-1 | CSARGQDVPMNTEAFF | TGCAGTGCTAGGGGGCAGGACGTCCCTATGAACACTGAAGCTTTCTTT
TRBJ1-6 | 14 | NA | NA | TRBV18 | CASSPGVLGSPLHF | TGTGCCAGCTCACCAGGGGTACTGGGTTCACCCCTCCACTTT
TRBJ2-5 | 13 | TRBD1 | many | TRBV19 | CASSTGGLETQYF | TGTGCCAGTAGTACAGGGGGCTTGGAGACCCAGTACTTC
TRBJ2-1 | 14 | TRBD2 | NA | TRBV28 | CASGGLAGVHEQFF | TGTGCCAGCGGGGGACTAGCGGGAGTGCATGAGCAGTTCTTC
TRBJ1-4 | 14 | NA | NA | TRBV3-1 | CASSPRQGGEKLFF | TGTGCCAGCAGCCCCCGGCAGGGTGGCGAAAAACTGTTTTTT
TRBJ2-2 | 18 | TRBD2 | many | TRBV11-2 | CASSLEASGTAITGELFF | TGTGCCAGCTCCCTTGAGGCTAGCGGGACAGCTATCACCGGGGAGCTGTTTTTT
TRBJ2-2 | 16 | NA | few | TRBV5-8 | CASSFSPWTNTGELFF | TGTGCCAGCAGTTTCAGCCCATGGACGAACACCGGGGAGCTGTTTTTT
TRBJ2-7 | 20 | TRBD1 | few | TRBV30 | CAWNVGIFLSGTGDAYEQYF | TGTGCCTGGAATGTCGGTATTTTCTTATCAGGGACAGGGGATGCCTACGAGCAGTACTTC
TRBJ1-5 | 14 | NA | many | TRBV30 | CAWSVSRSNQPQHF | TGTGCCTGGAGTGTATCCCGGAGCAATCAGCCCCAGCATTTT
TRBJ2-1 | 15 | NA | many | TRBV11-2 | CASTPLDGSYNEQFF | TGTGCCAGCACCCCCTTGGACGGTTCCTACAATGAGCAGTTCTTC
TRBJ2-7 | 18 | TRBD1 | many | TRBV28 | CASSHPGTGRRVSYEQYF | TGTGCCAGCAGCCACCCCGGGACAGGGAGGAGGGTCTCCTACGAGCAGTACTTC
TRBJ2-1 | 15 | NA | NA | TRBV3-1 | CASSQVKGGYAASFF | TGTGCCAGCAGCCAAGTAAAGGGCGGTTACGCAGCCTCGTTCTTC
TRBJ2-1 | 11 | NA | NA | TRBV10-3 | CAISAGAEQFF | TGTGCCATCAGTGCGGGAGCTGAGCAGTTCTTC
TRBJ1-5 | 10 | NA | NA | TRBV6-1 | CASGDGPQHF | TGTGCCAGCGGGGACGGGCCCCAGCATTTT
TRBJ2-1 | 13 | NA | many | TRBV9 | CASSDRLVDEQFF | TGTGCCAGCAGCGACCGACTAGTCGACGAGCAGTTCTTC
TRBJ2-2 | 15 | TRBD1 | NA | TRBV4-1 | CASSRGQGETGELFF | TGCGCCAGCAGCCGGGGACAGGGAGAGACCGGGGAGCTGTTTTTT
TRBJ2-5 | 13 | TRBD2 | many | TRBV28 | CASSLVAGETQYF | TGTGCCAGCAGTTTGGTAGCGGGAGAGACCCAGTACTTC
TRBJ2-5 | 15 | NA | many | TRBV9 | CASSARSGVEETQYF | TGTGCCAGCAGCGCCCGATCGGGAGTGGAGGAGACCCAGTACTTC
TRBJ2-1 | 14 | NA | many | TRBV27 | CASSYVAGGNEQFF | TGTGCCAGCAGTTATGTAGCAGGTGGGAATGAGCAGTTCTTC
TRBJ2-5 | 15 | TRBD1 | few | TRBV30 | CAWSVTGGAPETQYF | TGTGCCTGGAGTGTAACAGGGGGCGCTCCGGAGACCCAGTACTTC
TRBJ2-1 | 14 | TRBD2 | NA | TRBV2 | CASRKAGAANEQFF | TGTGCCAGCAGAAAAGCGGGAGCAGCGAATGAGCAGTTCTTC
TRBJ1-1 | 10 | NA | many | TRBV20-1 | CSALRAEAFF | TGCAGTGCGCTCCGGGCTGAAGCTTTCTTT
TRBJ2-7 | 15 | TRBD1 | few | TRBV20-1 | CSAPIRTGGLGEQYF | TGCAGTGCCCCCATCCGGACAGGGGGCTTGGGTGAGCAGTACTTC
TRBJ1-4 | 15 | NA | few | TRBV7-9 | CASSSTRGSNEKLFF | TGTGCCAGCAGCTCTACCCGGGGGAGTAATGAAAAACTGTTTTTT